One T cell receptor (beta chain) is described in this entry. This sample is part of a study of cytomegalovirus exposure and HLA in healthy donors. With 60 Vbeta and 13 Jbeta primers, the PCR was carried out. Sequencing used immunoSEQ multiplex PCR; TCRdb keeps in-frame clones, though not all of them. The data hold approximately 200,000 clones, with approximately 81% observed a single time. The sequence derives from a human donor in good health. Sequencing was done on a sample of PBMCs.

In DNA form, the CDR3 reads TGTGCCAGCAGCCCGAGCGGGAGGCCCCAAGAGACCCAGTACTTC. Protein product: CASSPSGRPQETQYF. V and J are TRBV9 and TRBJ2-5; 9 bases fit TRBD2. V lost 4 bases and J lost 1; bases outside the gene matches: 5. This CDR3 contains 15 residues. Germline V gene lookup returns CDR1 SGDLS and CDR2 YYNGEE.